The present T cell receptor beta chain was sequenced within a study of blood T cell repertoires in COVID-19. Study-level background: Samples of COVID-19 (acute and convalescent) were obtained from the United States, Italy and Spain.

Germline V lookup: CDR1 GTSNPN, CDR2 SVGIG (reference sequence). This CDR3 comprises 13 residues. Deletions cut 2 bases from V and 7 bases from J, with 14 bases between. Produced via immunoSEQ multiplex PCR; TCRdb's table is partial and in-frame only. The sample holds a few hundred thousand clones, 85% to 90% seen once. Participant age was about 18 to 100 years, and participants resided in fewer than 25 US areas. Participants' reported clinical history set cohort assignment. This receptor was taken from a woman aged 18-30 years in a cohort exposed to, infected with or recovered from COVID-19 (not recorded which). V usage is TRBV30 and J usage is TRBJ2-5, with a tentative D call TRBD2 (5 bases). Sequences were obtained from PBMCs or T cells enriched from blood (not recorded which). This chain's CDR3 is CAWSRDGDGTQYF. Here the CDR3 DNA reads TGTGCCTGGAGTCGTGACGGGGATGGGACCCAGTACTTC.